This T cell receptor beta chain was observed in a study of T-cell reconstitution after alpha-beta-depleted transplantation in children. The study, taken as a whole, reports: Surviving thymic progenitors and recipient T cells were the source of high TCRbeta diversity at day 60 in some patients.

Unique molecular identifiers were used to barcode this TCRbeta library. A single record per CDR3 protein comes from TCRdb applying MiXCR to the PCR reads. The sample records under 75,000 distinct CDR3 sequences, roughly 10% being singletons. This clonotype was observed many times. Its cognate antigen is unknown. The ends were cut back, 0 bases at V and 2 bases at J, with 7 bases in the middle. CDR1 and CDR2 (germline): SGDLS, YYNGEE. The CDR3 extends over 14 amino acids. The gene calls are TRBV9 and TRBJ2-3, with unresolved D. Sequencing was performed on PBMCs, taken before TCRalphabeta/CD19-depleted stem cell transplant. The sequence derives from a boy under 18 with acute myeloid leukemia, due to receive a stem cell transplant. CDR3 DNA sequence: TGTGCCAGCAGCGTAGAACTATTCACAGATACGCAGTATTTT. Translating gives CASSVELFTDTQYF.